This T cell receptor beta chain originates from a study of blood T cell repertoires in COVID-19. Authors' data handling: Estimates of nucleated cell counts were drawn from the amplification of reference gene primers. Clones were sequenced by immunoSEQ multiplex PCR, and TCRdb holds only the in-frame ones, with some missing. V and J calls plus clone size are reproduced from that table; the DNA served to infer D and trimming. Of about 240,000 clones listed, roughly 79% were seen once; the top ten hold 7.5%. Germline assignment: CDR1 LGHNA and CDR2 YNFKEQ. This CDR3 comprises 12 residues. The germline V and J ends were trimmed by 0 bases and 8 bases, with 7 bases remaining between them.

This TCR derives from a woman of 80 years or more with COVID-19, enrolled during active disease. The J gene is TRBJ1-2, the V gene TRBV4-2; no reliable D call. The sample was peripheral blood. This CDR3 is CASSQESAGYTF. The DNA of the CDR3 is TGTGCCAGCAGCCAAGAAAGCGCGGGCTACACCTTC.